This entry lists 27 T cell receptor beta chains sequenced from one sample in a study of blood T cell repertoires in COVID-19. Using immunoSEQ multiplex PCR, the repertoire was profiled, and TCRdb retains in-frame clones only, with some absent. The repertoire holds 200,000 or so clones, with around 80% as singletons. The sequencing sample was made of peripheral blood. All receptors come from a woman aged 70-85 years with acute or convalescent COVID-19.

The chain links TRBV7-2 to TRBJ1-1; 7 bases map to TRBD1. CDR3 length: 13 residues. Trimming took 3 bases from V and 3 from J; bases not matched to a gene: 1. In germline, CDR1 is SGHTA, CDR2 FQGNSA. CDR3 loop: CASSFDRDTEAFF. The DNA for the CDR3 is TGTGCCAGCAGCTTCGACAGGGACACTGAAGCTTTCTTT. Variable domain in full (rest from reference TRBV7-2 and TRBJ1-1): GAGVSQSPSNKVTEKGKDVELRCDPISGHTALYWYRQSLGQGLEFLIYFQGNSAPDKSGLPSDRFSAERTGGSVSTLTIQRTQQEDSAVYLCASSFDRDTEAFFGQGTRLTVV.

Only one count was recorded for this clone. The CDR3 spells CASSQSRGTTGELFF. CDR3 bases: TGTGCCAGCAGCCAGTCTCGGGGTACCACCGGGGAGCTGTTTTTT. The chain has TRBV3-1 (or the pseudogene TRBV3-2) and TRBJ2-2; a weak D match, TRBD2 (5 bases). This CDR3 comprises 15 residues. CDR1 and CDR2 (germline): LGHDT, YNNKEL (reference sequence). Deletions cut 3 bases from V and 4 bases from J, with 12 bases between.

The chain couples TRBV11-2 to TRBJ1-2; possible D gene TRBD1, 5 bases. V gave up 5 bases and J gave up 3 bases, with 16 bases separating them. The CDR3 totals 15 residues. Germline CDR1 SGHAT, CDR2 FQNNGV. CDR3 in amino acids: CASSPPLGRDYGYTF. CDR3 bases: TGTGCCAGCAGCCCCCCCTTGGGCAGGGACTATGGCTACACCTTC.

The chain employs TRBV7-6 and TRBJ2-7; D possibly corresponds to TRBD2 (6 bases). The V end was cut by 5 bases, the J end by 0 bases, with 11 bases between. CDR3 length: 14 residues. Germline lookup yields CDR1 SGHVS and CDR2 FNYEAQ. This chain's CDR3 is CASSPGLASYEQYF. The CDR3 region has the DNA TGTGCCAGCAGCCCGGGACTTGCCTCCTACGAGCAGTACTTC.

This clone was counted only a few times. The CDR3 is CASSALLAEGTDTQYF. The CDR3 DNA follows: TGTGCCAGCAGTGCCCTCCTAGCGGAGGGCACAGATACGCAGTATTTT. J is TRBJ2-3 and V is TRBV6-1; 7 nucleotides align to TRBD2. The V gene end was trimmed by 4 bases and the J gene end by 1 base; junction bases not matched to a gene: 8. Germline V lookup: CDR1 MNHNS, CDR2 SASEGT. This CDR3 is 16 amino acids long.

V usage is TRBV3-1 (or the pseudogene TRBV3-2) and J usage is TRBJ2-2, with a tentative D call TRBD1 (7 bases). The V gene lost 2 bases and the J gene lost 3 bases, with 16 bases spanning the gap. Germline lookup yields CDR1 LGHDT and CDR2 YNNKEL (reference sequence). The CDR3 has 17 amino acids. As DNA, the CDR3 is TGTGCCAGCAGCCAACCACCCGGGGGACAGTACACCGGGGAGCTGTTTTTT. Amino acid sequence: CASSQPPGGQYTGELFF.

In regard to this clone: This same CDR3 is encoded by further DNA sequences in the sample. The chain carries TRBV7-2 and TRBJ1-5; 8 bases line up with TRBD1. The V segment lost 1 base and the J segment 6 bases; nucleotides outside the gene matches: 2. The CDR3 extends over 14 amino acids. The germline V gene has CDR1 SGHTA and CDR2 FQGNSA. CDR3 protein: CASSLGQGSQPQHF. The CDR3 nucleotides read TGTGCCAGCAGCTTAGGACAGGGGAGTCAGCCCCAGCATTTT.

The rearrangement joins TRBV24-1 to TRBJ1-3; 7 nucleotides agree with TRBD1. The CDR3 runs to 14 residues. V was clipped by 7 bases and J by 4 bases; unmatched bases: 6. Germline values: CDR1 KGHDR, CDR2 SFDVKD. The DNA of the CDR3 is TGTGCCACCAGCCCGGCAGGGGGAGGAAACACCATATATTTT. Amino acids: CATSPAGGGNTIYF.

V gene TRBV3-1 (or the pseudogene TRBV3-2) combines with J gene TRBJ2-1; no clear D. Germline lookup yields CDR1 LGHDT and CDR2 YNNKEL (reference sequence). Trimming shortened V by 1 base and J by 2 bases, and 9 bases separated the two germline ends. The CDR3 runs to 15 residues. The DNA of the CDR3 is TGTGCCAGCAGCCAAGGAGTCACAGCCTACAATGAGCAGTTCTTC. Translating gives CASSQGVTAYNEQFF.

The chain recombines TRBV7-2 with TRBJ2-1; 11 bases agree with TRBD2. The CDR3 length is 14 residues. The ends lost 6 bases at V and 6 bases at J; junction bases unmatched: 4. In germline, CDR1 is SGHTA, CDR2 FQGNSA. CDR3 sequence reads: CASRIAGGGNEQFF. CDR3 DNA: TGTGCCAGCAGGATAGCGGGGGGGGGCAATGAGCAGTTCTTC.

The V call is TRBV5-1, the J call TRBJ2-1; D perhaps matches TRBD2 (6 bases). Germline V lookup: CDR1 SGHRS, CDR2 YFSETQ. The CDR3 sequence is 15 residues long. Trimming removed 0 bases from V and 4 bases from J, with 11 bases in between. The CDR3 bases are TGCGCCAGCAGCTTGGACGGGAGTGGATACAATGAGCAGTTCTTC. Protein: CASSLDGSGYNEQFF.

The J gene is TRBJ2-3, the V gene TRBV5-4; TRBD1 might be the D (6 bases). Germline assignment: CDR1 SGHNT and CDR2 YYREEE (reference sequence). V was cut by 2 bases and J by 0 bases, with 13 bases left in between. There are 16 residues in the CDR3. CDR3 DNA sequence: TGTGCCAGCAGCTTCTTCAGGGGAACTAGCACAGATACGCAGTATTTT. It translates to CASSFFRGTSTDTQYF.

V usage is TRBV15 and J usage is TRBJ1-4; weak D call: TRBD1 (5 bases). The CDR3 length is 15 residues. The V gene's germline CDR1 is LNHNV and CDR2 YYDKDF (reference sequence). V shed 0 bases and J shed 6 bases, with 11 bases lying between them. CDR3 in amino acids: CATSREQEAHEKLFF. The CDR3 DNA follows: TGTGCCACCAGCAGAGAACAGGAAGCGCATGAAAAACTGTTTTTT.

The chain joins TRBV5-1 to TRBJ2-1; TRBD2 matches at 7 bases. V lost 2 bases to trimming and J lost 2 bases; unmatched junction nucleotides: 13. The CDR3 consists of 18 residues. Germline-derived CDR1 and CDR2 are SGHRS and YFSETQ. The CDR3 protein is CASSFRIPPGLTYNEQFF. The CDR3 coding sequence is TGCGCCAGCAGCTTCCGGATCCCCCCGGGACTAACCTACAATGAGCAGTTCTTC. Looking up the rest from reference TRBV5-1 and TRBJ2-1 gives the full variable domain: KAGVTQTPRYLIKTRGQQVTLSCSPISGHRSVSWYQQTPGQGLQFLFEYFSETQRNKGNFPGRFSGRQFSNSRSEMNVSTLELGDSALYLCASSFRIPPGLTYNEQFFGPGTRLTVL.

The chain is built from TRBV19 and TRBJ1-1; 11 nucleotides match TRBD1. Germline V gene data show CDR1 as LNHDA and CDR2 as SQIVND (reference sequence). The junction had 4 bases not matched to a gene; V was cut back by 3 bases and J by 4 bases. The CDR3 length is 15 residues. Written as DNA, the CDR3 is TGTGCCAGTAGTATGGGGACAGGGGGAGGCACTGAAGCTTTCTTT. It translates to CASSMGTGGGTEAFF.

The rearrangement uses TRBV28 and TRBJ1-5; TRBD1 is a possible D gene (6 bases). Deletions cut 3 bases from V and 3 bases from J, with 12 bases between. CDR1 is MDHEN, CDR2 SYDVKM, per germline. The CDR3 has 15 residues. CDR3 nucleotides: TGTGCCAGCAGTTTCCCCGACAGGAACAATCAGCCCCAGCATTTT. This codes for CASSFPDRNNQPQHF.

A remark on this clone: Other DNA sequences in this specimen translate into the identical CDR3. The V call is TRBV18, the J call TRBJ2-7; TRBD1 matches at 10 bases. CDR3 length: 16 amino acids. Germline CDR1 reads KGHSH; CDR2 reads LQKENI. Trimming at V came to 2 bases and at J to 2 bases, leaving 6 bases not matched to a gene. The CDR3 loop reads CASSPAGTGVPYEQYF. In DNA, the CDR3 is TGTGCCAGCTCACCAGCCGGGACAGGGGTGCCCTACGAGCAGTACTTC.

The chain is built from TRBV7-8 and TRBJ1-1; the D is unclear. The CDR3 has 13 residues. V lost 7 bases and J 1 base, leaving 10 bases between the germline ends. Looked up from germline, CDR1 is SGHVS and CDR2 is FQNEAQ. The DNA of the CDR3 is TGTGCCAGCACCCAGAATACGAACACTGAAGCTTTCTTT. It codes for CASTQNTNTEAFF.

This clone turned up a few times. The genes are TRBV7-8 and TRBJ1-1; perhaps TRBD1 as D (5 bases). Per germline, CDR1 SGHVS and CDR2 FQNEAQ. Trimming shortened V by 5 bases and J by 6 bases, and 19 bases separated the two germline ends. The CDR3 is made up of 15 amino acids. The CDR3 DNA sequence: TGTGCCAGCAGCCACACAGGCCCGGTTTTAGCTGAAGCTTTCTTT. It translates to CASSHTGPVLAEAFF.

The chain carries TRBV28 and TRBJ2-7, with TRBD2 identical over 8 bases. The CDR3 runs to 14 residues. Trimming at V came to 5 bases and at J to 5 bases, leaving 8 bases not matched to a gene. Looked up from germline, CDR1 is MDHEN and CDR2 is SYDVKM. CDR3 sequence: CASSPGGPRDEQYF. CDR3 DNA sequence: TGTGCCAGCAGTCCGGGGGGGCCTAGGGACGAGCAGTACTTC. The full variable domain, completed using reference TRBV28 and TRBJ2-7, is DVKVTQSSRYLVKRTGEKVFLECVQDMDHENMFWYRQDPGLGLRLIYFSYDVKMKEKGDIPEGYSVSREKKERFSLILESASTNQTSMYLCASSPGGPRDEQYFGPGTRLTVT.

In this sample, this clone turned up once. This chain joins TRBV7-8 and TRBJ2-7; 11 bases fit TRBD2. CDR3 length equals 19 residues. The germline V gene encodes CDR1 SGHVS and CDR2 FQNEAQ. With 1 base clipped from V and 0 bases from J, the junction kept 11 bases outside the gene matches. CDR3 region: CASSLEGGLAAISSYEQYF. CDR3 nucleotides: TGTGCCAGCAGCTTAGAGGGGGGACTAGCGGCCATTAGCTCCTACGAGCAGTACTTC.

The chain carries TRBV2 and TRBJ2-2; possible D gene TRBD1, 6 bases. The CDR3 sequence is 14 residues long. V lost 8 bases, J lost 4 bases, and 14 bases lay in between. Germline V gives CDR1 SNHLY, CDR2 FYNNEI. CDR3 nucleotide sequence: TGTGCCAGCGGAGGTCCAGGGGTCACCGGGGAGCTGTTTTTT. This sequence encodes CASGGPGVTGELFF.

This clone was detected ten times or more. The chain employs TRBV4-1 and TRBJ2-2; the D gene is possibly TRBD2 (5 bases). V lost 3 bases and J 1 base, leaving 18 bases between the germline ends. Germline V gene lookup returns CDR1 MGHRA and CDR2 YSYEKL. This CDR3 has 18 amino acids. CDR3 protein: CASSHSARAERNTGELFF. The CDR3 DNA reads TGCGCCAGCAGCCACTCGGCCCGAGCGGAGAGGAACACCGGGGAGCTGTTTTTT.

The chain has TRBV28 and TRBJ2-7; a possible D gene is TRBD2 (6 bases). The germline V gene encodes CDR1 MDHEN and CDR2 SYDVKM. The ends were cut back, 5 bases at V and 2 bases at J, with 10 bases in the middle. The CDR3 totals 13 residues. As DNA, the CDR3 is TGTGCCAGCAGTGGGGACTCAACCTACGAGCAGTACTTC. Amino acid sequence: CASSGDSTYEQYF.

The chain has TRBV7-2 and TRBJ2-7, with TRBD2 matching over 7 bases. CDR1 and CDR2 from the germline V gene are SGHTA and FQGNSA. The CDR3 extends over 14 amino acids. Trimming at V came to 1 base and at J to 7 bases, leaving 7 bases not matched to a gene. CDR3: CASSLDGTRGEQYF. The CDR3 nucleotides read TGTGCCAGCAGCTTAGACGGGACGCGGGGGGAGCAGTACTTC.

The rearrangement links TRBV27 to TRBJ1-5; D call uncertain. The germline gives CDR1 MNHEY, CDR2 SMNVEV (reference sequence). The CDR3 contains 15 residues. V was clipped by 5 bases and J by 4 bases, with 15 bases between them. CDR3 loop: CASSREFLGNQPQHF. The CDR3 DNA reads TGTGCCAGCAGTCGGGAGTTTCTGGGGAATCAGCCCCAGCATTTT.

For this clone: A junction boundary mismatches the germline segment, possibly from a read error. The V gene is TRBV12-3 or TRBV12-4, the J gene TRBJ2-7; a possible D gene is TRBD1 (5 bases). CDR3 length equals 12 residues. The chain's CDR3 is CASSTQPGQIKF. The CDR3 nucleotides are TGTGCCAGCAGCACACAACCAGGGCAAATTAAATTC.